Following are 30 T cell receptor beta chains from one sample sequenced in a study of vaccination and CD4 T cells after COVID-19. Treatment in this sample: approximately nine-day PBMC culture with coronavirus spike peptide pools or control peptides (ViraFEST assay). These receptors are not linked to any known antigen. Cultured CD4+ T cell DNA underwent sequencing with the Oncomine TCR Beta short-read assay. TCRdb ran MiXCR on the PCR reads and lists one entry per CDR3 protein. This repertoire shows 13,000 or so distinct CDR3 sequences, 25% to 30% found once; its top ten account for around 27%. Sequenced here: CD4+ T cells from blood, cultured in vitro, sampled before SARS-CoV-2 vaccination. The receptors were gathered from a human donor who received a COVID-19 vaccine.

This clonotype was found a few times. V is TRBV19 and J is TRBJ2-1, with 10 positions matching TRBD2. Trimming at V came to 4 bases and at J to 8 bases, leaving 8 bases not matched to a gene. Germline lookup yields CDR1 LNHDA and CDR2 SQIVND (reference sequence). This CDR3 spans 15 amino acids. The CDR3 region has the DNA TGTGCCAGTAGTACCAAAGCGGGGGGGCCGCATGAGCAGTTCTTC. Translation: CASSTKAGGPHEQFF. Complete variable domain (other parts from reference TRBV19 and TRBJ2-1): DGGITQSPKYLFRKEGQNVTLSCEQNLNHDAMYWYRQDPGQGLRLIYYSQIVNDFQKGDIAEGYSVSREKKESFPLTVTSAQKNPTAFYLCASSTKAGGPHEQFFGPGTRLTVL.

The genes are TRBV7-8 and TRBJ2-5; the D gene is possibly TRBD1 (6 bases). Trimming cost V 0 bases and J 4 bases, with 6 bases left between them. The CDR3 has 13 residues. The germline V gene has CDR1 SGHVS and CDR2 FQNEAQ. This chain's CDR3 is CASSLAGGETQYF. The DNA of the CDR3 is TGTGCCAGCAGCTTAGCAGGGGGAGAGACCCAGTACTTC.

The chain joins TRBV11-3 to TRBJ2-1; 9 nucleotides agree with TRBD1. This CDR3 is built from 17 residues. Germline V CDR1 and CDR2: SGHNT, YENEEA. J lost 5 bases, V lost 6 bases, and 14 bases had no gene match. CDR3 region: CASRPGTGIFPNNEQFF. CDR3 sequence (DNA): TGTGCCAGCAGGCCCGGGACAGGGATATTCCCTAACAATGAGCAGTTCTTC.

This clonotype showed up just a few times. The chain carries TRBV5-6 and TRBJ2-3; 13 bases map to TRBD2. CDR1 and CDR2 (germline): SGHDT, YYEEEE. V lost 1 base, J lost 1 base, and 9 bases stayed unmatched. CDR3 size: 19 residues. The CDR3 reads CASSLLTSGGATGTDTQYF. The CDR3 DNA reads TGTGCCAGCAGCTTGCTAACTAGCGGGGGGGCGACGGGCACAGATACGCAGTATTTT.

This chain joins TRBV6-1 and TRBJ1-2; 8 nucleotides align to TRBD1. Germline loops: CDR1 MNHNS, CDR2 SASEGT. The CDR3 runs to 15 residues. Losses at the gene ends were 6 bases for V and 4 bases for J; bases not matched to a gene: 10. In nucleotides, the CDR3 is TGTGCCAGCAGGCCAGAGGACAGGGTCTCCTATGGCTACACCTTC. Its protein product is CASRPEDRVSYGYTF.

Only a few counts were recorded for this clonotype. The chain links TRBV12-3 or TRBV12-4 to TRBJ1-1, with TRBD1 as a possible D gene (6 bases). V was cut by 4 bases and J by 5 bases, with 17 bases left in between. The CDR3 sequence is 15 residues long. The CDR3 spells CASSSAGTYWTEAFF. CDR3 DNA sequence: TGTGCCAGCAGTTCGGCAGGGACATATTGGACTGAAGCTTTCTTT.

The rearrangement uses TRBV19 and TRBJ1-3; D call uncertain. Germline V gene lookup returns CDR1 LNHDA and CDR2 SQIVND (reference sequence). Trimming removed 8 bases at V and 0 bases at J, with 14 bases between. The CDR3 loop spans 15 amino acids. The CDR3 loop is CASGSVGSSGNTIYF. Here the CDR3 DNA reads TGTGCCAGTGGATCAGTCGGCAGCTCTGGAAACACCATATATTTT.

This sequence joins TRBV2 and TRBJ2-3; 8 bases align to TRBD2. The CDR3 has 17 residues. Germline assignment: CDR1 SNHLY and CDR2 FYNNEI. The J segment lost 3 bases and the V segment lost 2 bases, leaving 10 bases of the junction unmatched. CDR3 in DNA: TGTGCCAGCAGTGAAATTAGCGGGGAGTTGTGGACAGATACGCAGTATTTT. Its translation: CASSEISGELWTDTQYF. Drawing the rest from reference TRBV2 and TRBJ2-3, the complete variable domain is EPEVTQTPSHQVTQMGQEVILRCVPISNHLYFYWYRQILGQKVEFLVSFYNNEISEKSEIFDDQFSVERPDGSNFTLKIRSTKLEDSAMYFCASSEISGELWTDTQYFGPGTRLTVL.

This clonotype was seen only a few times. The genes are TRBV20-1 and TRBJ1-5, with TRBD1 matching 10 bases. Germline assignment: CDR1 DFQATT and CDR2 SNEGSKA (reference sequence). V shed 2 bases, J shed 4 bases, and the junction held 5 bases outside the gene matches. This CDR3 contains 15 residues. This chain's CDR3 is CSARNPGQGNQPQHF. CDR3 nucleotides: TGCAGTGCTAGAAATCCGGGACAGGGGAATCAGCCCCAGCATTTT.

This clonotype was observed a few times. J is TRBJ2-3 and V is TRBV11-2; D is possibly TRBD2 (5 bases). V lost 2 bases and J lost 1, with 7 bases in between. CDR3 length: 14 amino acids. Germline V gives CDR1 SGHAT, CDR2 FQNNGV. CDR3 coding DNA: TGTGCCAGCAGCTTACTCGGGGGCACAGATACGCAGTATTTT. This codes for CASSLLGGTDTQYF.

This chain uses TRBV5-1 with TRBJ2-7; D may be TRBD2 (6 bases). With 2 bases removed from V and 4 bases from J, the gap between germline ends came to 13 bases. CDR1 and CDR2 (germline): SGHRS, YFSETQ. The length of the CDR3 is 14 residues. The DNA of the CDR3 is TGCGCCAGCAGCTTCCCGGACGGAGGGTACGAGCAGTACTTC. Translating it yields CASSFPDGGYEQYF.

The chain carries TRBV10-3 and TRBJ2-7; TRBD1 matches at 7 bases. This CDR3 comprises 14 residues. Germline assignment: CDR1 ENHRY and CDR2 SYGVKD. The V segment lost 6 bases and the J segment 2 bases; nucleotides outside the gene matches: 7. Written as DNA, the CDR3 is TGTGCCATCAGGGCCGGACAGGACCCCTACGAGCAGTACTTC. Translation gives CAIRAGQDPYEQYF.

In its sample, this clonotype ranks as medium-sized. This chain joins TRBV6-1 and TRBJ1-1; D remains unclear. This CDR3 is built from 14 residues. The germline gives CDR1 MNHNS, CDR2 SASEGT. V was cut by 1 base and J by 3 bases, with 9 bases left in between. CDR3 region: CASSEGGYHTEAFF. CDR3 coding DNA: TGTGCCAGCAGTGAAGGTGGGTACCACACTGAAGCTTTCTTT.

This chain connects TRBV5-1 to TRBJ2-3; TRBD2 agrees at 9 bases. Unmatched junction bases numbered 10, after V lost 4 bases and J lost 4 bases. This CDR3 comprises 16 residues. The V gene's germline CDR1 is SGHRS and CDR2 YFSETQ. The chain's CDR3 is CASSPRRGGEADTQYF. The CDR3 bases are TGCGCCAGCAGCCCGAGACGCGGGGGGGAGGCAGATACGCAGTATTTT.

This clonotype was found a few times. The chain is built from TRBV2 and TRBJ2-5; TRBD1 agrees at 7 bases. The CDR3 is made up of 16 amino acids. The trim removed 4 bases at V and 1 base at J, leaving 9 bases unmatched. Germline CDR1 reads SNHLY; CDR2 reads FYNNEI. The CDR3 region is CASSGLRGRFQETQYF. As DNA, the CDR3 is TGTGCCAGCAGTGGACTTAGGGGGCGCTTCCAAGAGACCCAGTACTTC.

The V gene is TRBV5-5, the J gene TRBJ1-2; 7 nucleotides line up with TRBD1. The CDR3 is made up of 13 amino acids. The V gene's germline CDR1 is SGHKS and CDR2 YYEKEE (reference sequence). The junction had 2 bases not matched to a gene; V was cut back by 3 bases and J by 3 bases. The CDR3 reads CASSSGTDYGYTF. Written as DNA, the CDR3 is TGTGCCAGCAGCTCCGGGACAGACTATGGCTACACCTTC.

This clonotype appeared a few times. The rearrangement links TRBV19 to TRBJ1-1; 8 bases align to TRBD1. Trimming removed 4 bases from V and 4 bases from J; junction bases left unmatched: 2. Germline CDR1 reads LNHDA; CDR2 reads SQIVND (reference sequence). This CDR3 spans 13 amino acids. CDR3 protein: CASSTTGGTEAFF. The CDR3 nucleotides read TGTGCCAGTAGTACTACAGGGGGCACTGAAGCTTTCTTT. The full variable domain, rest sourced from reference TRBV19 and TRBJ1-1, is DGGITQSPKYLFRKEGQNVTLSCEQNLNHDAMYWYRQDPGQGLRLIYYSQIVNDFQKGDIAEGYSVSREKKESFPLTVTSAQKNPTAFYLCASSTTGGTEAFFGQGTRLTVV.

The rearrangement uses TRBV2 and TRBJ1-4; D is uncertain. Germline-derived CDR1 and CDR2 are SNHLY and FYNNEI. The V end lost 9 bases, the J end lost 4 bases, and 15 bases lay between the germline ends. This CDR3 comprises 14 residues. The CDR3 DNA reads TGTGCCAGTCGTGGCAGCCAGAATAATGAAAAACTGTTTTTT. Protein sequence: CASRGSQNNEKLFF.

The V gene is TRBV15, the J gene TRBJ1-2; the match to TRBD1 covers 9 bases. Germline loops: CDR1 LNHNV, CDR2 YYDKDF (reference sequence). The V and J ends lost 5 bases and 8 bases, in that order; junction bases with no gene match: 24. This CDR3 has 19 residues. Here the CDR3 DNA reads TGTGCCACCAGCCCCGTTTCGGCTGGCGAGGGGGACAGGGATCCCGGCTACACCTTC. The encoded protein is CATSPVSAGEGDRDPGYTF.

The rearrangement links TRBV7-9 to TRBJ2-2; no firm D call. The CDR3 is 14 residues long. Germline values: CDR1 SEHNR, CDR2 FQNEAQ (reference sequence). V was cut by 4 bases and J by 0 bases, with 6 bases left in between. The CDR3 sequence is CASSYGPNTGELFF. DNA for the CDR3: TGTGCCAGCAGCTACGGCCCGAACACCGGGGAGCTGTTTTTT. The variable domain in full, with the rest retrieved from reference TRBV7-9 and TRBJ2-2, is DTGVSQNPRHKITKRGQNVTFRCDPISEHNRLYWYRQTLGQGPEFLTYFQNEAQLEKSRLLSDRFSAERPKGSFSTLEIQRTEQGDSAMYLCASSYGPNTGELFFGEGSRLTVL.

DNA for the CDR3: TGTGCCAGCAGCTTCGGGATCCAAGAGACCCAGTACTTC. It translates to CASSFGIQETQYF. J is TRBJ2-5 and V is TRBV11-2, with a tentative D call TRBD2 (5 bases). Trimming left V 3 bases short and J 1 base short, with 6 bases between. This CDR3 comprises 13 residues. Germline V gene lookup returns CDR1 SGHAT and CDR2 FQNNGV.

The chain recombines TRBV6-1 with TRBJ2-4, with 9 bases fitting TRBD2. The CDR3 totals 15 residues. CDR1 and CDR2 from the germline V gene are MNHNS and SASEGT. V lost 6 bases, J lost 5 bases, and 8 bases stayed unmatched. CDR3 DNA: TGTGCCAGCAGCTTCGGGGCGGGGGGGCAAAACATTCAGTACTTC. Residues: CASSFGAGGQNIQYF.

The chain carries TRBV20-1 and TRBJ1-2; TRBD1 matches 7 bases. This CDR3 contains 14 residues. Per the germline V gene, CDR1 is DFQATT and CDR2 is SNEGSKA (reference sequence). With V trimmed by 3 bases and J by 0 bases, 4 bases remained unmatched. The CDR3 DNA follows: TGCAGTGCTAGCCCGACAGGGTCTAACTATGGCTACACCTTC. It translates to CSASPTGSNYGYTF.

This chain links TRBV3-1 with TRBJ1-2; D not resolved. CDR3 length: 13 amino acids. Trimming took 1 base from V and 5 from J, leaving 8 bases between them. Germline CDR1 is LGHDT and CDR2 is YNNKEL (reference sequence). The CDR3 sequence: CASSQGRSYGYTF. DNA of the CDR3: TGTGCCAGCAGCCAAGGGAGGTCGTATGGCTACACCTTC.

V and J are TRBV20-1 and TRBJ1-4, with a tentative D call TRBD1 (6 bases). There are 15 residues in the CDR3. V lost 6 bases, J lost 5 bases, and 19 bases lay in between. Germline V lookup: CDR1 DFQATT, CDR2 SNEGSKA (reference sequence). The CDR3 DNA is TGCAGTGCCCTGGAGGGGGGGGCGCAGAATGAAAAACTGTTTTTT. It specifies CSALEGGAQNEKLFF.

This clonotype showed up just a few times. This chain connects TRBV11-3 to TRBJ2-2, with D hard to call. V shed 2 bases and J shed 6 bases, with 7 bases lying between them. CDR1 and CDR2 (germline): SGHNT, YENEEA. The CDR3 is made up of 13 amino acids. The CDR3 DNA follows: TGTGCCAGCAGCTTAAATTCGGCCGGGGAGCTGTTTTTT. Its translation is CASSLNSAGELFF. Combining the CDR3 with reference TRBV11-3 and TRBJ2-2 gives the whole variable domain EAGVVQSPRYKIIEKKQPVAFWCNPISGHNTLYWYLQNLGQGPELLIRYENEEAVDDSQLPKDRFSAERLKGVDSTLKIQPAELGDSAVYLCASSLNSAGELFFGEGSRLTVL.

The rearrangement uses TRBV28 and TRBJ2-7; 9 bases agree with TRBD2. CDR1 and CDR2 (germline): MDHEN, SYDVKM. This CDR3 spans 14 amino acids. Trimming cost V 7 bases and J 3 bases; bases outside gene matches: 7. The CDR3 DNA sequence: TGTGCCAGCATTGCGGGGGGGCCTCTCTACGAGCAGTACTTC. It yields the protein CASIAGGPLYEQYF.

This clonotype has just a few counts. The chain couples TRBV19 to TRBJ1-1; weak D call: TRBD1 (6 bases). The CDR3 consists of 13 residues. Trimming removed 7 bases at V and 3 bases at J, with 12 bases between. Germline-derived CDR1 and CDR2 are LNHDA and SQIVND (reference sequence). The CDR3 region has the DNA TGTGCCAGTACCTCCTACAGGGACACTGAAGCTTTCTTT. It codes for CASTSYRDTEAFF.

This clonotype was picked up a small number of times. The chain combines TRBV6-1 with TRBJ2-3; D is perhaps TRBD1 (6 bases). This CDR3 is 15 amino acids long. The germline V gene has CDR1 MNHNS and CDR2 SASEGT. Trimming left V 4 bases short and J 4 bases short, with 15 bases between. CDR3 in amino acids: CASSGLQGVADTQYF. CDR3 sequence (DNA): TGTGCCAGCAGTGGACTACAGGGAGTCGCAGATACGCAGTATTTT.

CDR3: CASSQDYTGYGYTF. Here the CDR3 DNA reads TGTGCCAGCAGCCAAGACTACACAGGCTATGGCTACACCTTC. The gene calls are TRBV3-1 and TRBJ1-2; tentative D call: TRBD1 (5 bases). The CDR3 is 14 amino acids. Trimming shortened V by 0 bases and J by 4 bases, and 9 bases separated the two germline ends. Germline V gene sequence: CDR1 LGHDT, CDR2 YNNKEL (reference sequence).